The source of this TCR beta chain is a study of blood T cell repertoires in COVID-19. Original handling: It was from reference gene primer amplification that nucleated cell counts were estimated. TCRdb's table, derived via immunoSEQ multiplex PCR, lists solely in-frame clones and lacks some. V and J calls and clone size follow that table, whereas D and trimming were derived from the DNA. The table has about 160,000 clones, approximately 84% seen once. J lost 7 bases, V lost 2 bases, and 5 bases had no gene match. CDR3 size: 13 residues. CDR1 is SGHRS and CDR2 is YFSETQ in the germline V gene. The chain has TRBV5-1 and TRBJ1-2; 7 nucleotides line up with TRBD1. Sequenced input: peripheral blood. The clonotype comes from a woman older than 75 with acute or convalescent COVID-19. CDR3 sequence reads: CASSFGQETGYTF. CDR3 sequence (DNA): TGCGCCAGCAGCTTCGGACAGGAAACTGGCTACACCTTC.